This T cell receptor (beta chain) was obtained from a study of T cell responses to AZD1222 COVID-19 vaccine. Note on this clone: The target antigen is unknown.

Germline V gives CDR1 SGHNT, CDR2 YENEEA. Deletions cut 5 bases from V and 5 bases from J, with 13 bases between. This CDR3 spans 14 amino acids. Study outcomes and limitations: Increases in Spike-specific TCR breadth and depth were seen after two AZD1222 doses. Only after the peak T cell response were repertoires sampled. Seropositive status at baseline applied to only five or six AZD1222 recipients. Donors were largely white British and mainly female; clonal diversity was possibly underestimated.

The assay was immunoSEQ multiplex PCR, and TCRdb's table has in-frame clones only and misses some. The sample contains tens of thousands of clones, about 88% of which appear only once. The J gene is TRBJ1-5, the V gene TRBV11-3, with D possibly matching TRBD1 (5 bases). The sequencing here drew on peripheral blood, taken on day 0 of AZD1222 vaccination. The sequence came from an adult in good health. CDR3 sequence: CASSARRVDQPQHF. CDR3 DNA: TGTGCCAGCAGCGCCCGCAGGGTCGATCAGCCCCAGCATTTT.